The 25 T cell receptor beta chains given below trace back to one sample, sequenced in a study of shared clonotypes between healthy human individuals. Data came from immunoSEQ multiplex PCR; TCRdb stores just in-frame clones and leaves some out. The data contain approximately 1,500,000 clones, roughly 96% of them singletons. Sequencing was carried out using naive CD4+ T cells sorted from blood. Subset indicated: CD45RA+ positively selected. Receptors were obtained from a man aged 25-40 years in good health.

The genes are TRBV7-9 and TRBJ2-1, with 9 bases that match TRBD2. This CDR3 spans 15 amino acids. Trimming cost V 7 bases and J 4 bases; bases outside gene matches: 8. CDR1 SEHNR and CDR2 FQNEAQ come from the germline V gene (reference sequence). The CDR3 DNA reads as TGTGCCAGCATAAGCGGGAGGCCCCGTTACAATGAGCAGTTCTTC. Protein: CASISGRPRYNEQFF.

Only a few counts were recorded for this clone. The same CDR3 arises from other DNA sequences in this sample as well. The chain links TRBV27 to TRBJ2-3; D uncertain. The CDR3 spans 11 residues. The ends were cut back, 2 bases at V and 4 bases at J, with 1 base in the middle. Germline CDR1 is MNHEY and CDR2 is SMNVEV (reference sequence). The CDR3 is CASSLADTQYF. The CDR3 DNA reads TGTGCCAGCAGTTTAGCAGATACGCAGTATTTT.

Turning to this clone: Mismatch with germline at one junction end may stem from a read error. The chain links TRBV14 to TRBJ2-7; 7 nucleotides line up with TRBD1. Germline V CDR1 and CDR2: SGHDN, FVKESK. The CDR3 runs 15 residues. CDR3 protein: CASTQGQGVTYEQYF. CDR3 sequence (DNA): TGTGCCAGCACCCAAGGTCAGGGGGTGACCTACGAGCAGTACTTC.

CDR3 coding DNA: TGTGCCAGCAGTTTACGACTAGCGGGAGGGACCCCTGAGCAGTTCTTC. Translation gives CASSLRLAGGTPEQFF. The rearrangement joins TRBV27 to TRBJ2-1, with TRBD2 matching over 14 bases. The CDR3 extends over 16 amino acids. Trimming took 2 bases from V and 9 from J; bases not matched to a gene: 6. The germline gives CDR1 MNHEY, CDR2 SMNVEV (reference sequence).

V gene TRBV5-1 combines with J gene TRBJ2-7; D tentatively fits TRBD1 or TRBD2 (5 bases each). The CDR3 is 14 amino acids. Trimming pared 6 bases from V and 2 bases from J, leaving 15 bases between. Germline loops: CDR1 SGHRS, CDR2 YFSETQ. The DNA of the CDR3 is TGCGCCAGCACCGGGACGTCTGGCACCTACGAGCAGTACTTC. Its translation: CASTGTSGTYEQYF.

The rearrangement joins TRBV28 to TRBJ1-2; TRBD1 matches at 7 bases. With 8 bases clipped from V and 8 bases from J, the junction kept 17 bases outside the gene matches. CDR3 size: 15 residues. Germline V CDR1 and CDR2: MDHEN, SYDVKM. The DNA of the CDR3 is TGTGCCAGCTCATCGAATCGGAAGGACAGGCAAGGCTACACCTTC. This sequence encodes CASSSNRKDRQGYTF.

The genes are TRBV10-1 and TRBJ2-1; 8 nucleotides match TRBD2. The V gene end was trimmed by 2 bases and the J gene end by 11 bases; junction bases not matched to a gene: 8. The CDR3 totals 14 residues. Germline V gene sequence: CDR1 WNHNN, CDR2 SYGVQD (reference sequence). CDR3 amino acids: CASSEELAAIKQFF. DNA for the CDR3: TGCGCCAGCAGTGAGGAACTAGCGGCTATTAAGCAGTTCTTC.

CDR3 loop: CAANGRQGVREKLFF. The CDR3 DNA is TGTGCCGCCAACGGACGACAGGGAGTGAGGGAAAAACTGTTTTTT. The chain recombines TRBV19 with TRBJ1-4, with 7 bases that match TRBD1. Looked up from germline, CDR1 is LNHDA and CDR2 is SQIVND (reference sequence). With 11 bases clipped from V and 8 bases from J, the junction kept 17 bases outside the gene matches. CDR3 length equals 15 residues.

The chain combines TRBV13 with TRBJ1-1; the D is unclear. The germline V gene has CDR1 PRHDT and CDR2 FYEKMQ (reference sequence). There are 16 residues in the CDR3. V was trimmed by 6 bases and J by 0 bases, leaving 17 bases between them. CDR3 amino acids: CASRSWRAGMNTEAFF. CDR3 nucleotide sequence: TGTGCCAGCAGGTCCTGGAGAGCAGGTATGAACACTGAAGCTTTCTTT.

The genes are TRBV19 and TRBJ1-3; D gene unclear. Germline-derived CDR1 and CDR2 are LNHDA and SQIVND (reference sequence). Trimming removed 8 bases at V and 1 base at J, with 9 bases between. The CDR3 totals 13 residues. CDR3 protein: CASGRGSGNTIYF. The DNA for the CDR3 is TGTGCCAGTGGCCGGGGTTCTGGAAACACCATATATTTT.

V and J are TRBV10-3 and TRBJ2-7; D possibly corresponds to TRBD2 (6 bases). CDR3 length: 17 residues. The V and J ends lost 4 bases and 0 bases respectively, with 19 bases between them. Germline V gives CDR1 ENHRY, CDR2 SYGVKD. The CDR3 spells CAISGRGEGPFSYEQYF. CDR3 in DNA: TGTGCCATCAGTGGCCGCGGGGAAGGACCTTTCTCCTACGAGCAGTACTTC.

About this clone itself: The sample contains more than one DNA sequence encoding this CDR3. The CDR3 DNA reads as TGTGCCAGCAGCCGACAGGGCTCCTACGAGCAGTACTTC. Translating it yields CASSRQGSYEQYF. The gene calls are TRBV7-6 and TRBJ2-7, with 7 bases fitting TRBD1. CDR1 is SGHVS, CDR2 FNYEAQ, per germline. The CDR3 has 13 amino acids. The ends lost 5 bases at V and 0 bases at J; junction bases unmatched: 1. The whole variable domain, filled in from reference TRBV7-6 and TRBJ2-7, reads GAGVSQSPRYKVTKRGQDVALRCDPISGHVSLYWYRQALGQGPEFLTYFNYEAQQDKSGLPNDRFSAERPEGSISTLTIQRTEQRDSAMYRCASSRQGSYEQYFGPGTRLTVT.

This clone has a handful of counts. The rearrangement joins TRBV6-6 to TRBJ2-1; TRBD1 agrees at 12 bases. This CDR3 region has 16 residues. V gave up 2 bases and J gave up 8 bases; unmatched junction bases: 7. Germline CDR1 reads MNHNY; CDR2 reads SVGAGI (reference sequence). The CDR3 DNA is TGTGCCAGCAGTTACCGCACCGGGACAGGGGGCGATGAGCAGTTCTTC. This encodes CASSYRTGTGGDEQFF.

The gene calls are TRBV29-1 and TRBJ2-2; possibly TRBD1 for D (6 bases). The CDR3 sequence is 13 residues long. Trimming took off 7 bases at V and 3 bases at J, with 12 bases between the two ends. Germline CDR1 is SQVTM and CDR2 is ANQGSEA. CDR3 amino acids: CSAKHRDTGELFF. The CDR3 region has the DNA TGCAGCGCTAAACACAGGGACACCGGGGAGCTGTTTTTT.

A word on this clone: Different DNA sequences within this sample yield the same CDR3. The rearrangement links TRBV18 to TRBJ2-5; D unclear. Germline CDR1 reads KGHSH; CDR2 reads LQKENI. This CDR3 is built from 11 residues. Trimming left V 3 bases short and J 5 bases short, with 4 bases between. The CDR3 sequence: CASSPRETQYF. CDR3 bases: TGTGCCAGCTCACCGCGGGAGACCCAGTACTTC.

The chain links TRBV7-9 to TRBJ2-7, with D unclear. CDR3 length equals 12 residues. Germline values: CDR1 SEHNR, CDR2 FQNEAQ (reference sequence). V was pared by 6 bases and J by 3 bases, with 9 bases between. The CDR3, as DNA: TGTGCCAGCAGTAGGATGAGCTACGAGCAGTACTTC. Translation: CASSRMSYEQYF. The full variable domain, completed using reference TRBV7-9 and TRBJ2-7, is DTGVSQNPRHKITKRGQNVTFRCDPISEHNRLYWYRQTLGQGPEFLTYFQNEAQLEKSRLLSDRFSAERPKGSFSTLEIQRTEQGDSAMYLCASSRMSYEQYFGPGTRLTVT.

The V call is TRBV11-2, the J call TRBJ2-1; TRBD2 might be the D (6 bases). Looked up from germline, CDR1 is SGHAT and CDR2 is FQNNGV. The CDR3 covers 17 residues. The V and J ends lost 1 base and 2 bases respectively, with 15 bases between them. The CDR3 DNA reads as TGTGCCAGCAGCTTAGTCTCGGCGGGACGACCCTACAATGAGCAGTTCTTC. As protein: CASSLVSAGRPYNEQFF.

As to this clone: Because the CDR3 is missing its conserved closing phenylalanine or tryptophan, this is likely a read error. The DNA is omitted, as the CDR3 cannot be located on it reliably, and the CDR3 follows TCRdb's listing. The chain recombines TRBV28 with TRBJ2-3; TRBD1 is the table's D call, not checked against the DNA. The germline gives CDR1 MDHEN, CDR2 SYDVKM. The CDR3 has 12 amino acids, counting both end residues. CDR3 region: CASSFKDPTGGI.

The chain has TRBV7-2 and TRBJ1-4; D uncertain. This CDR3 comprises 15 residues. The germline gives CDR1 SGHTA, CDR2 FQGNSA. V lost 0 bases and J lost 1, with 6 bases in between. CDR3 sequence (DNA): TGTGCCAGCAGCTTAGCACCAGGAACTAATGAAAAACTGTTTTTT. It codes for CASSLAPGTNEKLFF.

CDR3 coding DNA: TGCGCCAGCAGCTTGAAGATTCCCGTGAGGTCTGGGGCCAACGTCCTGACTTTC. Protein: CASSLKIPVRSGANVLTF. The chain carries TRBV5-1 and TRBJ2-6; no clear D. In germline, CDR1 is SGHRS, CDR2 YFSETQ. CDR3 length equals 18 residues. Trimming shortened V by 1 base and J by 1 base, and 15 bases separated the two germline ends.

This clone has only one observation. The V call is TRBV7-9, the J call TRBJ2-3, with 8 bases lining up with TRBD2. J gave up 1 base and V 1 base, and 10 bases lay outside the gene matches. Germline loops: CDR1 SEHNR, CDR2 FQNEAQ (reference sequence). CDR3 size: 18 residues. The CDR3 region is CASSLEWLGAGGTDTQYF. CDR3 DNA sequence: TGTGCCAGCAGCTTAGAGTGGTTGGGAGCGGGAGGCACAGATACGCAGTATTTT.

The chain is built from TRBV7-2 and TRBJ2-2; D remains unclear. Per germline, CDR1 SGHTA and CDR2 FQGNSA. This CDR3 has 13 residues. V was pared by 1 base and J by 6 bases, with 6 bases between. The CDR3 protein is CASSLDPPGELFF. In nucleotides, the CDR3 is TGTGCCAGCAGCTTAGACCCCCCCGGGGAGCTGTTTTTT.

A remark on this clone: At the DNA level, this CDR3 is encoded by other sequences in the same sample as well. The rearrangement joins TRBV7-2 to TRBJ2-7; 8 bases fit TRBD2. The length of the CDR3 is 14 residues. Per the germline V gene, CDR1 is SGHTA and CDR2 is FQGNSA. V dropped 3 bases and J dropped 4; count of bases not matched to a gene: 5. CDR3 nucleotide sequence: TGTGCCAGCAGCTTGAGCGGGAGTCGTTACGAGCAGTACTTC. This sequence encodes CASSLSGSRYEQYF.

The chain combines TRBV27 with TRBJ1-1; D perhaps matches TRBD1 (6 bases). V was pared by 3 bases and J by 4 bases, with 21 bases between. The germline gives CDR1 MNHEY, CDR2 SMNVEV (reference sequence). The CDR3 has 17 amino acids. The CDR3 DNA reads as TGTGCCAGCAGTTTCCTATTACAGGGTTTGGGGACCACTGAAGCTTTCTTT. It codes for CASSFLLQGLGTTEAFF.

The chain recombines TRBV2 with TRBJ2-7; TRBD2 agrees at 8 bases. The CDR3 covers 17 residues. V shed 7 bases and J 2 bases; nucleotides not matched to a gene: 16. Germline-derived CDR1 and CDR2 are SNHLY and FYNNEI. The CDR3 sequence is CASTQPTHSGATYEQYF. CDR3 nucleotide sequence: TGTGCCAGCACCCAACCCACTCATAGCGGGGCTACCTACGAGCAGTACTTC.